This T cell receptor beta chain originates from a study of CD8+CD57+ T cells in acquired aplastic anemia. Study-wide context: Healthy donors gave 10 million or so reads on average for CD4+ cells.

Trimming took 2 bases from V and 8 from J; bases not matched to a gene: 3. This CDR3 is built from 15 residues. Per germline, CDR1 SGDLS and CDR2 YYNGEE. Using genomic DNA as the template, TCR beta VDJ and CDR3 profiling was carried out. TCRdb used MiXCR to reprocess the reads, holding one entry per CDR3 protein. The repertoire holds about 210,000 distinct CDR3 sequences, 61% seen once, with 25% to 30% in the top ten. This clonotype was picked up many times. The material sequenced was sorted CD4+, CD8+, or CD8+CD57+ T cells (not recorded which) from PBMCs. V gene TRBV9 combines with J gene TRBJ2-1, with 14 bases that match TRBD2. The source is a human donor in good health. CDR3 region: CASSVGTSGGDEQFF. CDR3 DNA sequence: TGTGCCAGCAGCGTTGGGACTAGCGGGGGTGATGAGCAGTTCTTC.